This is a list of T cell receptor beta chains from one sample in a study of blood T cell repertoires in COVID-19. Repertoires were generated with immunoSEQ multiplex PCR, while TCRdb's copy carries only in-frame clones and drops some. The sample yields some 25,000 clones, under 90% seen once. The sample comprised peripheral blood. Receptors were obtained from a human donor in a cohort sampled during active COVID-19. Each CDR3 is given with its conserved first and last residue. Fields, in order: V gene, D gene, clone size, CDR3 length, J gene, CDR3 DNA, CDR3 protein. The D gene is left open where the match is weak. Clone size appears in some rows only: once, few, many, or a class for an expanded clone.

v_gene: TRBV3-1/TRBV3-2
d_gene: TRBD1
abundance: once
len: 14
j_gene: TRBJ2-7
CDR3nt: TGTGCCAGCAGCCCCCGACAGGGCCCCTACGAGCAGTACTTC
CDR3aa: CASSPRQGPYEQYF

v_gene: TRBV29-1
d_gene: TRBD1
abundance: NA
len: 13
j_gene: TRBJ2-7
CDR3nt: TGCAGCGTGAAACGGGACAGGGGCTACGAGCAGTACTTC
CDR3aa: CSVKRDRGYEQYF

v_gene: TRBV19
d_gene: NA
abundance: NA
len: 14
j_gene: TRBJ2-7
CDR3nt: TGTGCCAGTAATACAGGGTGGTCCGGGCACGAGCAGTACTTC
CDR3aa: CASNTGWSGHEQYF

v_gene: TRBV19
d_gene: NA
abundance: NA
len: 14
j_gene: TRBJ2-1
CDR3nt: TGTGCCAGTAGTATTCCGTTAGCCTACAATGAGCAGTTCTTC
CDR3aa: CASSIPLAYNEQFF

v_gene: TRBV14
d_gene: TRBD2
abundance: NA
len: 17
j_gene: TRBJ2-1
CDR3nt: TGTGCCAGCAGCCAAGGGGGGGGACTAGCGGGACGGAATGAGCAGTTCTTC
CDR3aa: CASSQGGGLAGRNEQFF

v_gene: TRBV3-1/TRBV3-2
d_gene: NA
abundance: NA
len: 13
j_gene: TRBJ1-4
CDR3nt: TGTGCCAGCAGCCAAGTCTCCGGACACGCACTGTTTTTT
CDR3aa: CASSQVSGHALFF

v_gene: TRBV5-4
d_gene: TRBD2
abundance: medium-sized
len: 15
j_gene: TRBJ2-1
CDR3nt: TGTGCCAGCAGCTTGGGAGCGGGGCCCTACAATGAGCAGTTCTTC
CDR3aa: CASSLGAGPYNEQFF

v_gene: TRBV7-2
d_gene: NA
abundance: NA
len: 16
j_gene: TRBJ1-6
CDR3nt: TGTGCCAGCAGCCCCGGGCGCGGGGTAATGGTTTCACCCCTCCACTTT
CDR3aa: CASSPGRGVMVSPLHF

v_gene: TRBV29-1
d_gene: NA
abundance: NA
len: 11
j_gene: TRBJ1-1
CDR3nt: TGCAGCGGAATGGGGACTTCCGGAGCTTTCTTT
CDR3aa: CSGMGTSGAFF

v_gene: TRBV6-5
d_gene: NA
abundance: NA
len: 13
j_gene: TRBJ1-3
CDR3nt: TGTGCCAGCAGTTACGGGGGGGGAAACACCATATATTTT
CDR3aa: CASSYGGGNTIYF

v_gene: TRBV30
d_gene: TRBD1
abundance: NA
len: 14
j_gene: TRBJ1-1
CDR3nt: TGTGCCTGGGAGAGGACAGGGTGGAACACTGAAGCTTTCTTT
CDR3aa: CAWERTGWNTEAFF

v_gene: TRBV19
d_gene: NA
abundance: NA
len: 14
j_gene: TRBJ1-1
CDR3nt: TGTGCCAGTAGTATAGTTTCGGGGAACACTGAAGCTTTCTTT
CDR3aa: CASSIVSGNTEAFF

v_gene: TRBV27
d_gene: TRBD1
abundance: NA
len: 19
j_gene: TRBJ2-3
CDR3nt: TGTGCCAGCAGTTTATATCCCCCGGACAGGGTTTTTAGCACAGATACGCAGTATTTT
CDR3aa: CASSLYPPDRVFSTDTQYF

v_gene: TRBV19
d_gene: NA
abundance: NA
len: 13
j_gene: TRBJ1-1
CDR3nt: TGTGCCAGTAGTAGTCAGGCGAACACTGAAGCTTTCTTT
CDR3aa: CASSSQANTEAFF

v_gene: TRBV29-1
d_gene: NA
abundance: few
len: 13
j_gene: TRBJ1-1
CDR3nt: TGCAGCCTTTCTAGCGAAACGAACACTGAAGCTTTCTTT
CDR3aa: CSLSSETNTEAFF

v_gene: TRBV15
d_gene: TRBD2
abundance: NA
len: 16
j_gene: TRBJ2-5
CDR3nt: TGTGCCACCAGCAGGGACCCAGCGGGAGACCGAGAGACCCAGTACTTC
CDR3aa: CATSRDPAGDRETQYF

v_gene: TRBV9
d_gene: NA
abundance: few
len: 15
j_gene: TRBJ2-7
CDR3nt: TGTGCCAGCAGCGGAAGGGGGGGAGCTGGTTACGAGCAGTACTTC
CDR3aa: CASSGRGGAGYEQYF

v_gene: TRBV19
d_gene: TRBD2
abundance: few
len: 15
j_gene: TRBJ2-3
CDR3nt: TGTGCCAGTACCCGTCTAGCGGGGCCCCCAGATACGCAGTATTTT
CDR3aa: CASTRLAGPPDTQYF

v_gene: TRBV28
d_gene: TRBD1
abundance: many
len: 13
j_gene: TRBJ1-1
CDR3nt: TGTGCCAGCGGAAGGGACAGGGTGACTGAAGCTTTCTTT
CDR3aa: CASGRDRVTEAFF

v_gene: TRBV12-3/TRBV12-4
d_gene: NA
abundance: NA
len: 13
j_gene: TRBJ1-1
CDR3nt: TGTGCCAGCAGCACATCCCGACTGGCTGAAGCTTTCTTT
CDR3aa: CASSTSRLAEAFF

v_gene: TRBV23-1
d_gene: NA
abundance: NA
len: 16
j_gene: TRBJ1-6
CDR3nt: TGCGCCAGCAGTCAACCTACAGGGAATCGCTTTCCACCCCTCCACTTT
CDR3aa: CASSQPTGNRFPPLHF

v_gene: TRBV2
d_gene: TRBD2
abundance: NA
len: 14
j_gene: TRBJ2-7
CDR3nt: TGTGCCAGCAGTGTCTTGCGGGAGTCTCCCGAGCAGTACTTC
CDR3aa: CASSVLRESPEQYF

v_gene: TRBV5-1
d_gene: TRBD1
abundance: NA
len: 16
j_gene: TRBJ2-3
CDR3nt: TGCGCCAGCAGCTTGGAGGACAGGCCTAGCACAGATACGCAGTATTTT
CDR3aa: CASSLEDRPSTDTQYF

v_gene: TRBV3-1/TRBV3-2
d_gene: NA
abundance: NA
len: 13
j_gene: TRBJ1-2
CDR3nt: TGTGCCAGCAGCCAAGTATGGCAGGGGGGCTACACCTTC
CDR3aa: CASSQVWQGGYTF

v_gene: TRBV28
d_gene: TRBD1
abundance: NA
len: 15
j_gene: TRBJ1-1
CDR3nt: TGTGCCAGCAGAAGGACGACAGGGGCTCACACTGAAGCTTTCTTT
CDR3aa: CASRRTTGAHTEAFF

v_gene: TRBV14
d_gene: TRBD1
abundance: few
len: 12
j_gene: TRBJ1-1
CDR3nt: TGTGCCAGCAGCTTACAGGGGATTGAAGCTTTCTTT
CDR3aa: CASSLQGIEAFF

v_gene: TRBV12-3/TRBV12-4
d_gene: TRBD1
abundance: NA
len: 13
j_gene: TRBJ1-2
CDR3nt: TGTGCCAGCAGTTTGCAGGGGGCCTATGGCTACACCTTC
CDR3aa: CASSLQGAYGYTF

v_gene: TRBV7-2
d_gene: NA
abundance: NA
len: 12
j_gene: TRBJ2-7
CDR3nt: TGTGCCAGCAGCCTAAACAGGGTCGAGCAGTACTTC
CDR3aa: CASSLNRVEQYF

v_gene: TRBV11-2
d_gene: NA
abundance: NA
len: 14
j_gene: TRBJ2-3
CDR3nt: TGTGCCAGCAGCGCAGACCAGGGTCTATATACGCAGTATTTT
CDR3aa: CASSADQGLYTQYF

v_gene: TRBV7-9
d_gene: TRBD1
abundance: NA
len: 16
j_gene: TRBJ2-7
CDR3nt: TGTGCCAGCAGCCCTAGGGGTGGGACAGCTACCTACGAGCAGTACTTC
CDR3aa: CASSPRGGTATYEQYF

v_gene: TRBV19
d_gene: NA
abundance: NA
len: 15
j_gene: TRBJ2-7
CDR3nt: TGTGCCAGTAGTAAAGAAACGGGACAAACCTACGAGCAGTACTTC
CDR3aa: CASSKETGQTYEQYF

v_gene: TRBV3-1/TRBV3-2
d_gene: NA
abundance: NA
len: 17
j_gene: TRBJ2-3
CDR3nt: TGTGCCAGCAGCCAGGCTCTAGCCCCGACTAGCACAGATACGCAGTATTTT
CDR3aa: CASSQALAPTSTDTQYF

v_gene: TRBV28
d_gene: NA
abundance: NA
len: 17
j_gene: TRBJ2-7
CDR3nt: TGTGCCAGCAGTTTGACTTCCCCCGGGACTCGCACATACGAGCAGTACTTC
CDR3aa: CASSLTSPGTRTYEQYF

v_gene: TRBV19
d_gene: TRBD1
abundance: NA
len: 17
j_gene: TRBJ1-2
CDR3nt: TGTGCCAGTAGCCGTCGATGGGGGGACAGGCTCCCTCGGGGCTACACCTTC
CDR3aa: CASSRRWGDRLPRGYTF

v_gene: TRBV5-1
d_gene: NA
abundance: few
len: 13
j_gene: TRBJ2-7
CDR3nt: TGCGCCAGCATGGGGCAGGGAGGCCACGAGCAGTACTTC
CDR3aa: CASMGQGGHEQYF

v_gene: TRBV6-6
d_gene: NA
abundance: few
len: 19
j_gene: TRBJ1-5
CDR3nt: TGTGCCAGCAGTCCTACCGTATCAGGGGTAGGGGTTAGCAATCAGCCCCAGCATTTT
CDR3aa: CASSPTVSGVGVSNQPQHF

v_gene: TRBV19
d_gene: TRBD1
abundance: NA
len: 15
j_gene: TRBJ1-6
CDR3nt: TGTGCCAGTAGTCCGCGACAGGGCGCTCATTCACCCCTCCACTTT
CDR3aa: CASSPRQGAHSPLHF

v_gene: TRBV5-4
d_gene: TRBD2
abundance: once
len: 16
j_gene: TRBJ2-7
CDR3nt: TGTGCCAGCAGCTTGGGGGGCGGGAGAGCGTCCTACGAGCAGTACTTC
CDR3aa: CASSLGGGRASYEQYF

v_gene: TRBV4-3
d_gene: NA
abundance: once
len: 13
j_gene: TRBJ1-2
CDR3nt: TGCGCCAGCAGCCAAGATTTGGGGGCTGGCTACACCTTC
CDR3aa: CASSQDLGAGYTF

v_gene: TRBV18
d_gene: TRBD1
abundance: once
len: 12
j_gene: TRBJ1-2
CDR3nt: TGTGCCAGCTCCCGGGACAGCTATGGCTACACCTTC
CDR3aa: CASSRDSYGYTF

v_gene: TRBV7-2
d_gene: TRBD1
abundance: NA
len: 15
j_gene: TRBJ1-4
CDR3nt: TGTGCCAGCAGCCAACGACAGGGGTCTAATGAAAAACTGTTTTTT
CDR3aa: CASSQRQGSNEKLFF

v_gene: TRBV5-4
d_gene: NA
abundance: NA
len: 13
j_gene: TRBJ1-1
CDR3nt: TGTGCCAGCAGCGCGACAGGCAGGACTGAAGCTTTCTTT
CDR3aa: CASSATGRTEAFF

v_gene: TRBV5-1
d_gene: TRBD2
abundance: NA
len: 16
j_gene: TRBJ2-5
CDR3nt: TGCGCCAGCAGCTTGGCGGCTAGCGGGAATCAAGAGACCCAGTACTTC
CDR3aa: CASSLAASGNQETQYF

v_gene: TRBV24-1
d_gene: NA
abundance: NA
len: 12
j_gene: TRBJ2-1
CDR3nt: TGTGCCACCAGTGGGGGCAGGGAAGCGCAGTTCTTC
CDR3aa: CATSGGREAQFF

v_gene: TRBV19
d_gene: TRBD2
abundance: once
len: 15
j_gene: TRBJ2-7
CDR3nt: TGTGCCAGTAGCACCATAGCGGGCGGAACCTACGAGCAGTACTTC
CDR3aa: CASSTIAGGTYEQYF

v_gene: TRBV3-1/TRBV3-2
d_gene: TRBD1
abundance: NA
len: 16
j_gene: TRBJ2-5
CDR3nt: TGTGCCAGCAGCCACCCCACCAGGGGGCGCATAGAGACCCAGTACTTC
CDR3aa: CASSHPTRGRIETQYF

v_gene: TRBV5-6
d_gene: TRBD2
abundance: NA
len: 15
j_gene: TRBJ2-1
CDR3nt: TGTGCCAGCAGCTTACTGCTAGCGGGAGCGTATGAGCAGTTCTTC
CDR3aa: CASSLLLAGAYEQFF

v_gene: TRBV11-2
d_gene: TRBD2
abundance: NA
len: 15
j_gene: TRBJ2-1
CDR3nt: TGTGCCAGCAGCTTCGCCCGCGGGAGCTACAATGAGCAGTTCTTC
CDR3aa: CASSFARGSYNEQFF

v_gene: TRBV25-1
d_gene: NA
abundance: few
len: 11
j_gene: TRBJ1-1
CDR3nt: TGTGCCAGCAGTGAAGCAGGGGTCGCTTTCTTT
CDR3aa: CASSEAGVAFF